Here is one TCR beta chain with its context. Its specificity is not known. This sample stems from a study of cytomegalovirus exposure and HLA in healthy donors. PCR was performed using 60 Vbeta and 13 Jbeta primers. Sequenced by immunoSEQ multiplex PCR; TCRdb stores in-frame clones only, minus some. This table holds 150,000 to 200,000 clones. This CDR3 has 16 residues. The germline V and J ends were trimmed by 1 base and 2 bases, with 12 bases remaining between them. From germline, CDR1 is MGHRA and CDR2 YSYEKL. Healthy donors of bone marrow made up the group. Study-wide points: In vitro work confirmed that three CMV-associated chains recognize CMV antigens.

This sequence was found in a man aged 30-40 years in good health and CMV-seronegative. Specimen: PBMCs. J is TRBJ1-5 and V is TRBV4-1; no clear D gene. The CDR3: CASSQADQAGNQPQHF. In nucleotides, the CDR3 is TGCGCCAGCAGCCAAGCCGACCAGGCCGGCAATCAGCCCCAGCATTTT.